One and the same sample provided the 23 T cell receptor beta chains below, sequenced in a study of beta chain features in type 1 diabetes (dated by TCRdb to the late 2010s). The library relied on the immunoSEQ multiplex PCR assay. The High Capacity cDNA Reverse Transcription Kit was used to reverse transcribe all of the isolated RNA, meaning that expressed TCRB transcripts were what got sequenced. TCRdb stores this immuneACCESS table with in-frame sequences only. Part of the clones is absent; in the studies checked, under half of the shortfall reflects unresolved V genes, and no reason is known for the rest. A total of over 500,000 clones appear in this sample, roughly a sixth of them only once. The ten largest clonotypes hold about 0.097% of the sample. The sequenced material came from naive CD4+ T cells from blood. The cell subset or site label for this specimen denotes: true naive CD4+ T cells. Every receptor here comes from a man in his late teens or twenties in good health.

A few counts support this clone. The CDR3 region is CSVGRHQGGEKLFF. CDR3 in DNA: TGCAGCGTTGGCCGCCACCAGGGTGGTGAAAAACTGTTTTTT. The chain couples TRBV29-1 to TRBJ1-4, with a tentative D call TRBD1 (5 bases). V was cut by 4 bases and J by 7 bases, with 16 bases left in between. This CDR3 has 14 residues. The germline gives CDR1 SQVTM, CDR2 ANQGSEA.

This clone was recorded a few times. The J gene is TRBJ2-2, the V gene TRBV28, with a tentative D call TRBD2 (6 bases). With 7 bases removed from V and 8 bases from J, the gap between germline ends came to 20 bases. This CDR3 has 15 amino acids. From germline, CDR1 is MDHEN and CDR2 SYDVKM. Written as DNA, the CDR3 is TGTGCCAGCATCGCGGGACTCGCAAGAAGGGGGGAGCTGTTTTTT. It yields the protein CASIAGLARRGELFF.

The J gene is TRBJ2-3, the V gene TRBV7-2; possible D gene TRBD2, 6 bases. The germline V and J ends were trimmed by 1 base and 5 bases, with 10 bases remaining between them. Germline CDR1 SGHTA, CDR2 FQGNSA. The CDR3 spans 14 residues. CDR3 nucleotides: TGTGCCAGCAGCTTAGGGGGCGGGGTAGATACGCAGTATTTT. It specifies CASSLGGGVDTQYF.

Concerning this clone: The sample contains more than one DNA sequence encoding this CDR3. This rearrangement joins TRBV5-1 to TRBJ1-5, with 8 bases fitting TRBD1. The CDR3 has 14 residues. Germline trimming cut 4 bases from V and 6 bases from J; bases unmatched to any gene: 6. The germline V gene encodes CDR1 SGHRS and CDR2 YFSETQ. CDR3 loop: CASSPDRGGQPQHF. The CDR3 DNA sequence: TGCGCCAGCAGCCCCGACAGGGGAGGTCAGCCCCAGCATTTT.

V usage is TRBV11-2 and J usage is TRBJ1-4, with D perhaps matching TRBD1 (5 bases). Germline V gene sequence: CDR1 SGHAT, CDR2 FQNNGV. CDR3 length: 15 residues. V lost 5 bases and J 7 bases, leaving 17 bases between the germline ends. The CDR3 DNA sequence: TGTGCCAGCAGCCCCACCCGGGCAGGGCCTGAAAAACTGTTTTTT. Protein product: CASSPTRAGPEKLFF.

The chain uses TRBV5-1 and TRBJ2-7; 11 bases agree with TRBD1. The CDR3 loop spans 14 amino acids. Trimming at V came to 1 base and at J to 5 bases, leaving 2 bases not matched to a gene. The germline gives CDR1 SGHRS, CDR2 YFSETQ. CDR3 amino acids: CASSLRDRGNEQYF. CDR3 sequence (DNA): TGCGCCAGCAGCTTGCGGGACAGGGGGAACGAGCAGTACTTC.

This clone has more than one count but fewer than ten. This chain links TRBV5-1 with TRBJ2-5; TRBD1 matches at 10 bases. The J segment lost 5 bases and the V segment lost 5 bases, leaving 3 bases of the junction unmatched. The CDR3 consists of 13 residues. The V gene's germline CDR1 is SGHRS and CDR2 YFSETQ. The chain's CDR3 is CASRRQGAETQYF. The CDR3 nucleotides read TGCGCCAGCAGACGACAGGGGGCCGAGACCCAGTACTTC.

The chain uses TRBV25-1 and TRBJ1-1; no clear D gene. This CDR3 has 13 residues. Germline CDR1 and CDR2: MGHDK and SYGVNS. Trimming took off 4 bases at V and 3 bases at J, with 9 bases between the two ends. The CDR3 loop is CASSARQYTEAFF. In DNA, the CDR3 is TGTGCCAGCAGTGCCAGACAATACACTGAAGCTTTCTTT.

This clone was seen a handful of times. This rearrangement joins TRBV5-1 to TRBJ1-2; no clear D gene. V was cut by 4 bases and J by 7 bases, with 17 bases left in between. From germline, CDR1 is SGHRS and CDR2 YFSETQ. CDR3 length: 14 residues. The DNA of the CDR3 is TGCGCCAGCAGCGCTAGACCCGATCCCTCTGGCTACACCTTC. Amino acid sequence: CASSARPDPSGYTF.

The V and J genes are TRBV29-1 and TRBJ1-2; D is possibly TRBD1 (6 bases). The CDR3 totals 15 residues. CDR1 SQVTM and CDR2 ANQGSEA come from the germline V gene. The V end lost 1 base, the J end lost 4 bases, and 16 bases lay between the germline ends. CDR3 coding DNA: TGCAGCGTTGAAGGGACAGCTAACCGGGGCTATGGCTACACCTTC. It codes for CSVEGTANRGYGYTF.

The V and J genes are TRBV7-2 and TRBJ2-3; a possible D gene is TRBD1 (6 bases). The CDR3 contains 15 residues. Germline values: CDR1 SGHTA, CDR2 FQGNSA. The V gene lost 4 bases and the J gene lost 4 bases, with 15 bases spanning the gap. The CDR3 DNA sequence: TGTGCCAGCAGCTCAAACAGGGTGTCGGCAGATACGCAGTATTTT. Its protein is CASSSNRVSADTQYF.

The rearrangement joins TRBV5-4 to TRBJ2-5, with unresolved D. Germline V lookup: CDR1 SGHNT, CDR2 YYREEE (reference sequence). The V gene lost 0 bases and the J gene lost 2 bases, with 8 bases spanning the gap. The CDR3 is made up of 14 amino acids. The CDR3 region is CASSLGSSQETQYF. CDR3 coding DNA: TGTGCCAGCAGCTTGGGTTCCAGTCAAGAGACCCAGTACTTC.

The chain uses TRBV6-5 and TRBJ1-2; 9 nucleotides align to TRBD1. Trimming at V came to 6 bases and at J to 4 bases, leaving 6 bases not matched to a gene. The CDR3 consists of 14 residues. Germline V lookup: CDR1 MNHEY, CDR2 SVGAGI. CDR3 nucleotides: TGTGCCAGCAGAAGCACAGGGGGCGCCTATGGCTACACCTTC. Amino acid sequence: CASRSTGGAYGYTF.

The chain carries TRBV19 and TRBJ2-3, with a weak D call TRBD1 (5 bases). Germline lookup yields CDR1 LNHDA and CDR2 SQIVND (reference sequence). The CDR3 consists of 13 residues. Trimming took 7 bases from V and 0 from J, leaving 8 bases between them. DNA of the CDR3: TGTGCCAGTAAACAGGCAAGCACAGATACGCAGTATTTT. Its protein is CASKQASTDTQYF.

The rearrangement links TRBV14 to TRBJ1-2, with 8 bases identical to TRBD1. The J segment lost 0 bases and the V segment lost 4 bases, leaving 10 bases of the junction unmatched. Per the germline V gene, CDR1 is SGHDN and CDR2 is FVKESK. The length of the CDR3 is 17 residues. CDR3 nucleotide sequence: TGTGCCAGCAGCCTCAGGGGGCTTAGCGTTTCTAACTATGGCTACACCTTC. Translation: CASSLRGLSVSNYGYTF.

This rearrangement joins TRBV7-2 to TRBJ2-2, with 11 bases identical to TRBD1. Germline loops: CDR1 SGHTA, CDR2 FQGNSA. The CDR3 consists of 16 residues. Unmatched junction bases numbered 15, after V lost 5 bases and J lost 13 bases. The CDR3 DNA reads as TGTGCCAGCAGCGCTAGCCCTCGGACAGGGGGCGTTTGGCTGTTTTTT. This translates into CASSASPRTGGVWLFF.

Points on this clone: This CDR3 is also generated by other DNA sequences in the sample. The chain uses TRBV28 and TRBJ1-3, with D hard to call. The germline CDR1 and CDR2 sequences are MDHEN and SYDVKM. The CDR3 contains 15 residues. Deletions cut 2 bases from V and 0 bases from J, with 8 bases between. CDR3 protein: CASSLASNSGNTIYF. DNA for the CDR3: TGTGCCAGCAGTTTAGCCAGCAACTCTGGAAACACCATATATTTT. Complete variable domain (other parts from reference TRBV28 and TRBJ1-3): DVKVTQSSRYLVKRTGEKVFLECVQDMDHENMFWYRQDPGLGLRLIYFSYDVKMKEKGDIPEGYSVSREKKERFSLILESASTNQTSMYLCASSLASNSGNTIYFGEGSWLTVV.

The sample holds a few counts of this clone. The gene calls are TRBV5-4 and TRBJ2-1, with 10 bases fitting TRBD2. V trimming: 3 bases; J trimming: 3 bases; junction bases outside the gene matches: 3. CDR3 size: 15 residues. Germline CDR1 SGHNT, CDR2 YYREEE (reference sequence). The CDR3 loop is CASSSSGRSYNEQFF. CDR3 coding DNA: TGTGCCAGCAGCTCTAGCGGGAGAAGCTACAATGAGCAGTTCTTC. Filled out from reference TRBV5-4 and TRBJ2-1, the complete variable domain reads ETGVTQSPTHLIKTRGQQVTLRCSSQSGHNTVSWYQQALGQGPQFIFQYYREEENGRGNFPPRFSGLQFPNYSSELNVNALELDDSALYLCASSSSGRSYNEQFFGPGTRLTVL.

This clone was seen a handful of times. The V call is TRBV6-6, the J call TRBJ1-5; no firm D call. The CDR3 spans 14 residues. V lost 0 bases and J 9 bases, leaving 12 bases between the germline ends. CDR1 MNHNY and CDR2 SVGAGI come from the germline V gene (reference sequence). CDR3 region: CASSYSNLGPPQHF. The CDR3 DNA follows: TGTGCCAGCAGTTACTCGAACCTTGGTCCGCCCCAGCATTTT.

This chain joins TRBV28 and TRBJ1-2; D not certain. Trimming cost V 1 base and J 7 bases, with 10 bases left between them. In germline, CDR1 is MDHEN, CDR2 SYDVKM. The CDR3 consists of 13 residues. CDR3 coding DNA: TGTGCCAGCAGTTTATCTGCCGGAATTGGCTACACCTTC. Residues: CASSLSAGIGYTF.

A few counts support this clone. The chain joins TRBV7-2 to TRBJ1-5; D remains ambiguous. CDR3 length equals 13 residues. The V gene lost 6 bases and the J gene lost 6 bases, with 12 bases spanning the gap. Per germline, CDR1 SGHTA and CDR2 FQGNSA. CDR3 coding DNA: TGTGCCAGCAGTACCGACGAGGGTCAGCCCCAGCATTTT. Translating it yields CASSTDEGQPQHF.

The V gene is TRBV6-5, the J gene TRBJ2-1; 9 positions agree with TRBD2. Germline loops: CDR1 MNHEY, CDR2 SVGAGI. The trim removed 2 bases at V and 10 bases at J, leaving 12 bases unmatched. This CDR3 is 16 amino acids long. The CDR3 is CASSYRTSGSRREQFF. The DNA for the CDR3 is TGTGCCAGCAGTTACCGAACTAGCGGGTCCAGAAGGGAGCAGTTCTTC.

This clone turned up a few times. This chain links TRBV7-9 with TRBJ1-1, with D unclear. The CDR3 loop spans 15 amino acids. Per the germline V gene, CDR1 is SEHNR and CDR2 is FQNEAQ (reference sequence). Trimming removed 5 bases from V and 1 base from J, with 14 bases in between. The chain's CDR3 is CASSVGGRANTEAFF. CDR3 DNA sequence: TGTGCCAGCAGCGTAGGCGGGAGGGCGAACACTGAAGCTTTCTTT. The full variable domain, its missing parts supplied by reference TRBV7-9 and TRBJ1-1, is DTGVSQNPRHKITKRGQNVTFRCDPISEHNRLYWYRQTLGQGPEFLTYFQNEAQLEKSRLLSDRFSAERPKGSFSTLEIQRTEQGDSAMYLCASSVGGRANTEAFFGQGTRLTVV.